This TCR beta chain is drawn from a study of blood T cell repertoires in COVID-19. This table comes from immunoSEQ multiplex PCR, and its TCRdb copy is limited to in-frame clones, with some not included. Among fewer than 650,000 clones listed, approximately 88% were seen once. Per the germline V gene, CDR1 is MNHEY and CDR2 is SVGAGI. The CDR3 is 14 amino acids. V was shortened by 5 bases and J by 7 bases, with 18 bases between the two germline ends. V and J are TRBV6-5 and TRBJ2-7, with a possible D match to TRBD2 (6 bases). Sequencing was carried out using peripheral blood. This TCR was sampled from a woman aged 45-65 years with COVID-19, enrolled during active disease. In DNA, the CDR3 is TGTGCCAGCAGTCGAATGGGGAGGACACCTGAGCAGTACTTC. Amino acid sequence: CASSRMGRTPEQYF.